These T cell receptor beta chains were read from a single sample in a study of T cell responses to AZD1222 COVID-19 vaccine. Produced via immunoSEQ multiplex PCR; TCRdb's table is partial and in-frame only. This sample has approximately 100,000 clones, with approximately 92% found just once. The sample was peripheral blood, taken on day 0 of AZD1222 vaccination. The receptors were sampled from an adult in good health. The conserved cysteine and the conserved F or W are not part of the CDR3 here. Fields, in order: V gene, J gene, CDR3 protein.

TRBV9,TRBJ2-1,ASSVDGGRRNEQF
TRBV30,TRBJ1-3,AWTSGRGVDGNTIY
TRBV10-3,TRBJ1-1,AISESGDTEAF
TRBV19,TRBJ1-1,ASSTTGGMTEAF
TRBV9,TRBJ2-3,ASSVDVSASGSTDTQY
TRBV7-3,TRBJ2-1,ASSLIAGTYNEQF
TRBV6-6,TRBJ1-5,ASKQGGNNQPQH
TRBV18,TRBJ1-4,ASSPPLREKLF
TRBV11-3,TRBJ2-1,ASSLDGVGRVEQF
TRBV3-1/TRBV3-2,TRBJ1-2,ASSQDRQGGNNGYT
TRBV30,TRBJ1-3,AWSVGSSSGNTIY
TRBV27,TRBJ1-2,ASSLDRGVSSEGYT
TRBV29-1,TRBJ2-7,SVELGQGSSYEQY
TRBV24-1,TRBJ2-5,ATSDHGTEKYQETQY
TRBV28,TRBJ1-2,ASSSAGDRDLGYGYT
TRBV5-6,TRBJ1-2,ASSTGTGGGYT
TRBV2,TRBJ2-7,ASSTGLGSEQY
TRBV7-9,TRBJ2-3,ASSLPIGGGGTDTQY
TRBV11-1,TRBJ2-7,ASSLRTDSYEQY
TRBV30,TRBJ1-5,AWSVGVSNQPQH
TRBV24-1,TRBJ1-2,ATSIGGGDYGYT
TRBV6-5,TRBJ2-7,ASSYSGPQEQY
TRBV5-1,TRBJ2-2,ASSTSAGELF
TRBV28,TRBJ1-4,ASRGPRDGNEKLF
TRBV11-3,TRBJ1-2,ASSLRMGGYT
TRBV7-9,TRBJ1-2,ASSLAGGYGYT
TRBV7-2,TRBJ1-6,ASSLQGGYNSPLH
TRBV28,TRBJ1-2,ASSRPNYGYT
TRBV7-5,TRBJ2-7,VRSPDTSSYEQY
TRBV6-5,TRBJ2-7,ASSPGTGDREQY
TRBV19,TRBJ2-2,ASSMSRGRTGELF
TRBV4-2,TRBJ2-2,ASSQVAMNTGELF
TRBV7-3,TRBJ1-1,ASSLYGAKSSTEAF
TRBV7-2,TRBJ1-1,ASSLARLGLAF
TRBV12-3/TRBV12-4,TRBJ1-2,ASSLPSGYT
TRBV11-2,TRBJ2-5,ASSPTGETQY
TRBV28,TRBJ2-7,ALGSAITYEQY
TRBV11-3,TRBJ2-7,ASSGVIHEQY
TRBV9,TRBJ2-2,ASSALSGGELF
TRBV7-8,TRBJ2-3,ASSLAQSLPSKTDTQY
TRBV19,TRBJ1-1,ASRTARGRHAEAF
TRBV3-1/TRBV3-2,TRBJ2-7,ASSRGPLGEQY
TRBV11-3,TRBJ2-7,ASSSGAGGDSAEQY
TRBV6-5,TRBJ1-1,ASRRLGTANTEAF
TRBV25-1,TRBJ2-6,ASSESTGTSSGANVLT
TRBV7-2,TRBJ1-5,ASSSNSNQPQH
TRBV29-1,TRBJ2-1,SVEIAVYNEQF
TRBV6-2/TRBV6-3,TRBJ1-2,ASSLTPQGTYGYT
TRBV5-1,TRBJ1-6,ASSRWTGDNSPLH